The TCR beta chain under discussion was sequenced for a study of T cell responses to AZD1222 COVID-19 vaccine (dated by TCRdb to the early 2020s). About the full investigation: TCR sequencing was performed for over 230 trial participants, of whom 207 were given two doses of AZD1222 and roughly 25 were given two doses of MenACWY control vaccine. Enrollment into the trials was organized by age into subgroups of 18-55, 56-69 and 70-plus years, and those subgroups contained approximately 160, 26 and 62 TCR-sequenced participants, respectively. The study at large found these results: Participants were mostly white British, with more females than males. The authors suggested clonal diversity may have been underestimated. The vaccine-associated CD4 TCRs covered the entire spike protein, and the dominant responses fell in regions 160-218 and 743-854. Epitopes outside the regions mutated in the B.1.351 and B.1.1.7 variants were reportedly recognized by nearly half of the unique spike-specific TCRs. In the small 56-69-year group, the increase in depth fell short of significance, most likely because of low power. After two AZD1222 doses, both the breadth and the depth of spike-specific TCRs were significantly higher than at day 0 and than in MenACWY recipients. No day 14 peak-response samples were available, so repertoires were characterized only after the peak T cell response. Conclusions about previously exposed vaccinees are limited, since just a handful of AZD1222 recipients were seropositive for SARS-CoV-2 at baseline.

CDR1 and CDR2, per the germline V gene (reference sequence), are LNHDA and SQIVND. Including the terminal cysteine and phenylalanine, the CDR3 comprises 15 residues. Only CDR3 DNA is held: 45 bases, read in frame from base 1. Cut back by 2 bases and 4 bases, the V and J ends lie 14 bases apart. The CDR3 regions of human TCRbeta chains were analyzed by immunosequencing. For the original study's pipeline: Repertoire TCRs were checked for matches against a reference library of SARS-CoV-2-specific TCRs that had been generated using the MIRA antigen-specificity platform. Breadth meant the fraction of unique TCRs that were SARS-CoV-2-associated, whereas depth meant the fraction of total T cells that were SARS-CoV-2-associated. Using the MIRA data, each spike-specific TCR was mapped to the spike region that the TCR reacts to and placed in a CD4 or CD8 class. Log10-transformed breadth and depth values were compared by one-way ANOVA with Sidak's multiple comparisons tests. Here the immuneACCESS table is served through TCRdb, limited to in-frame sequences with V and J called. Missing clones are a known gap in these copies; in checked studies unresolved V genes cover under half, and the rest lacks a known reason. From that table come the V and J calls and clone size; the DNA was used to work out D and trimming. This sample holds tens of thousands of clones; roughly 90% were observed only once. The ten largest clones represent more than 7.5% of the sample.

The time point label, as the study defines it: about 28 days (+/-7) after the second vaccine dose. Because spike-specific TCR depth and breadth did not differ between the two schedules, AZD1222 recipients who got a second dose at roughly 4 weeks were pooled with those who got a second dose at roughly 12 weeks. Vaccinee samples were obtained from the UK trials COV001 and COV002, which included a single-blind randomized controlled phase 2/3 trial of AZD1222 (ChAdOx1 nCoV-19) in healthy adults. For TCRbeta chain sequencing, PBMC samples were collected from trial participants at day 0 and at day 28 after the second dose. On this clone itself: Which antigen it targets is not known. Base-call qualities are not available, and no considerably larger clone is one nucleotide away.

The sequences come from peripheral blood, collected 28 days after the second AZD1222 dose. Recombination connected TRBV19 to TRBJ1-2; possibly the D gene is TRBD1, per 5 matching bases. This clonotype originated in an adult who received the AZD1222 COVID-19 vaccine. The DNA reads TGTGCCAGTAGTATATTCGGACTGGACACCTATGGCTACACCTTC. The encoded protein is CASSIFGLDTYGYTF.